The rows below give T cell receptor beta chains drawn from one sample of a study of T cell repertoires in cytomegalovirus infection. TCRdb processed the reads anew with MiXCR; each CDR3 protein has one entry. The sample records about 740,000 distinct CDR3 sequences, 35% to 45% being singletons. The material sequenced was PBMCs. The receptors originated from a human donor in good health (CMV status not recorded). Some clones in this sample may be carry-over from other donors' samples. Both conserved end residues are part of each CDR3. A D gene is named only where the DNA matches it firmly. Clone size, where shown, is once, few, many, or a class for clones that have expanded.

TRBD1	TRBV12-3/TRBV12-4	TRBJ1-2	NA	TGTGCCAGCAGTCCCAGGGGACAGGGGAAGAACGGCTACACCTTC	CASSPRGQGKNGYTF
NA	TRBV12-3/TRBV12-4	TRBJ2-7	NA	TGTGCCAGCAGTTTAGGGGGCCAGGACGAGCAGTACTTC	CASSLGGQDEQYF
NA	TRBV6-2/TRBV6-3	TRBJ2-7	NA	TGTGCCAGCAGCCCCCCCCCGGGACATTCCTTCACCTACGAGCAGTACTTC	CASSPPPGHSFTYEQYF
TRBD2	TRBV19	TRBJ2-1	few	TGTGCCAGTAGGCTGACTAGCGGGAGTTTTGGTGAGCAGTTCTTC	CASRLTSGSFGEQFF
TRBD2	TRBV7-7	TRBJ2-2	many	TGTGCTAGCAGCTCCAGCGGGGTGAACACCGGGGAGCTGTTTTTT	CASSSSGVNTGELFF
TRBD1	TRBV27	TRBJ2-5	many	TGTGCCAGCCGACAGGGCTGCCAAGAGACCCAGTACTTC	CASRQGCQETQYF
NA	TRBV28	TRBJ1-1	NA	TGTGCCAGCAGTTTATCCAGCTATGAAGATTTCTTT	CASSLSSYEDFF
NA	TRBV28	TRBJ1-1	once	TGTGCCTGCGGGGCCGCGCACCTTGAAGCGTTCTTT	CACGAAHLEAFF
NA	TRBV30	TRBJ2-7	once	TGTGCCTGGAGTGTAGGCCGAGCCCCCACCTACGAGCAGTACTTC	CAWSVGRAPTYEQYF
TRBD1	TRBV2	TRBJ1-5	NA	TGTGCCAGCAGGATAGGACAGGTCAATCAGCCCCAGCATTTT	CASRIGQVNQPQHF
NA	TRBV6-1	TRBJ1-6	NA	TGTGCCAGCAGTTCGACAGAAGCCTATAATTCACCCCTCCACTTT	CASSSTEAYNSPLHF
TRBD1	TRBV19	TRBJ1-5	NA	TGTGCCAGTAGTATAAGACAGGGGGCGAGCAATCAGCCCCAGCATTTT	CASSIRQGASNQPQHF